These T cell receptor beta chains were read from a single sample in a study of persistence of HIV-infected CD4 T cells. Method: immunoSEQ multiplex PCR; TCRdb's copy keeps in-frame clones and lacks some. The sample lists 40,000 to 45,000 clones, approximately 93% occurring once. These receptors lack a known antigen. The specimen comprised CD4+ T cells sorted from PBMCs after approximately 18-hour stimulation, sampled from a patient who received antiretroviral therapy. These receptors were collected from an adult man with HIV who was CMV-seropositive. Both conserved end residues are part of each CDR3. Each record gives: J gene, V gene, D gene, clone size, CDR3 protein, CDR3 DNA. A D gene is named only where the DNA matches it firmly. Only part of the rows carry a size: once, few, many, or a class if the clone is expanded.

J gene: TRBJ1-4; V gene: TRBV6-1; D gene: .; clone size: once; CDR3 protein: CASSEVPLGEKLFF; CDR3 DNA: TGTGCCAGCAGTGAAGTTCCATTGGGGGAAAAACTGTTTTTT
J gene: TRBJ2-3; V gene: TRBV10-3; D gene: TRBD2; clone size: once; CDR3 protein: CATRRGTSGDTDTQYF; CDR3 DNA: TGTGCCACCCGACGGGGGACTAGCGGGGACACAGATACGCAGTATTTT
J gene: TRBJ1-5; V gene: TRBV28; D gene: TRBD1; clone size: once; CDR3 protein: CASSSLPGQGVSRSQPQHF; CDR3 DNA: TGTGCCAGCAGTTCCCTTCCGGGACAGGGGGTGTCCCGGAGTCAGCCCCAGCATTTT
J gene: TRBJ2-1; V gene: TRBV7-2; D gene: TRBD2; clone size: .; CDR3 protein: CASSLGIAGNEQFF; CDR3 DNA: TGTGCCAGCAGTCTCGGGATAGCGGGGAATGAGCAGTTCTTC
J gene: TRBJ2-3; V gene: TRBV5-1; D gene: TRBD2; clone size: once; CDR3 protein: CASSSGLAGVDTQYF; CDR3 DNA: TGCGCCAGCAGCTCTGGACTAGCGGGGGTGGATACGCAGTATTTT
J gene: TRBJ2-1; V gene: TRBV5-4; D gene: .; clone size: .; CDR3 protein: CASSWDQAVSNEQFF; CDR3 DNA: TGTGCCAGCAGCTGGGACCAGGCTGTTTCCAATGAGCAGTTCTTC
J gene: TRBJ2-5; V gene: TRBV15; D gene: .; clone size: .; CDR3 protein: CATSRGGPRETQYF; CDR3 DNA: TGTGCCACCAGCAGGGGGGGGCCGAGGGAGACCCAGTACTTC
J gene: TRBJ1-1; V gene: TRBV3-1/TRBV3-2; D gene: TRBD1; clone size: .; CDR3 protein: CASSARDRDTEAFF; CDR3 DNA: TGTGCCAGCTCAGCCCGGGACAGGGACACTGAAGCTTTCTTT
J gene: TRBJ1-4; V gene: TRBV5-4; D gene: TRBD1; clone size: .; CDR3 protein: CASSPGTGNTEKLFF; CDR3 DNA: TGTGCCAGCAGCCCCGGGACAGGGAATACTGAAAAACTGTTTTTT
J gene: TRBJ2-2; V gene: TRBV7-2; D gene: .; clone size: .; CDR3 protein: CASNHGVNTGELFF; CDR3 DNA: TGTGCCAGCAACCATGGGGTGAACACCGGGGAGCTGTTTTTT
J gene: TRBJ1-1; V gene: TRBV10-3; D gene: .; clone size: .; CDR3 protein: CAIRGDGQNTEAFF; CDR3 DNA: TGTGCCATCAGGGGGGACGGCCAGAACACTGAAGCTTTCTTT
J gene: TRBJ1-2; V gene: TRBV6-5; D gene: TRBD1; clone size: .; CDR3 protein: CASRRQGGEYGYTF; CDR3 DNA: TGTGCCAGCAGGAGACAGGGCGGGGAGTATGGCTACACCTTC
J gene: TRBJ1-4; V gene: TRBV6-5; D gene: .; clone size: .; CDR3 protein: CASSYGGFNEKLFF; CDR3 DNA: TGTGCCAGCAGTTACGGGGGATTTAATGAAAAACTGTTTTTT
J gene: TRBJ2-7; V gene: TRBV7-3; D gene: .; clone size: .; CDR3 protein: CASAIDGSVYEQYF; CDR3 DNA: TGTGCCAGCGCCATCGATGGGTCAGTCTACGAGCAGTACTTC
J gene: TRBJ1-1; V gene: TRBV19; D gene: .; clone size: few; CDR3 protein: CASSIPAGNTEAFF; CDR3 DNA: TGTGCCAGTAGTATACCCGCAGGGAACACTGAAGCTTTCTTT
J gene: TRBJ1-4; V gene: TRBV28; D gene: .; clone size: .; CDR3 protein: CASSPRWGATNEKLFF; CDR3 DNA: TGTGCCAGCAGTCCGAGGTGGGGTGCAACTAATGAAAAACTGTTTTTT
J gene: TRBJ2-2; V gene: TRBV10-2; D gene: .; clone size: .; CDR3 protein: CATSRGGGLNTGELFF; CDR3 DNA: TGCGCCACTTCGCGGGGAGGGGGCCTGAACACCGGGGAGCTGTTTTTT
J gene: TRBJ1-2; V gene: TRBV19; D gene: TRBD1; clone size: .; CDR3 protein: CASIPRTGFEDYGYTF; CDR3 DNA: TGTGCCAGTATCCCGAGGACAGGGTTTGAGGACTATGGCTACACCTTC
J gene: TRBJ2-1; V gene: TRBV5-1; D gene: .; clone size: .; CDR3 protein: CASSFLGPRSYNEQFF; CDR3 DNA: TGCGCCAGCAGCTTCTTAGGACCCCGATCCTACAATGAGCAGTTCTTC
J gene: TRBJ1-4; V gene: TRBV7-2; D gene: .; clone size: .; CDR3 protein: CASKLDGPREKLFF; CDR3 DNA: TGTGCCAGCAAGCTCGACGGCCCGCGGGAAAAACTGTTTTTT
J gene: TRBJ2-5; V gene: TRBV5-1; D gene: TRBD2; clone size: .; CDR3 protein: CASSIFPGLAGQQETQYF; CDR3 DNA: TGCGCCAGCAGCATCTTTCCGGGACTAGCGGGCCAACAAGAGACCCAGTACTTC
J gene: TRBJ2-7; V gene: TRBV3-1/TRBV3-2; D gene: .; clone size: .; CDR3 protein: CASGSYEQYF; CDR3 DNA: TGTGCCAGCGGGTCCTACGAGCAGTACTTC
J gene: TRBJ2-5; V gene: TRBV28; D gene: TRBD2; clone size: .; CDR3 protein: CASSFSGGVQETQYF; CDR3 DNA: TGTGCCAGCAGTTTTAGCGGGGGGGTACAAGAGACCCAGTACTTC
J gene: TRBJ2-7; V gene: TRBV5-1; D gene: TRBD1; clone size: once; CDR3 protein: CASSPLTGGTYEQYF; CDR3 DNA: TGCGCCAGCAGTCCCTTGACAGGGGGTACCTACGAGCAGTACTTC
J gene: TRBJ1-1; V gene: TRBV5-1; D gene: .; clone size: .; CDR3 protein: CASSLAVNTEAFF; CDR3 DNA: TGCGCCAGCAGCTTGGCTGTGAACACTGAAGCTTTCTTT
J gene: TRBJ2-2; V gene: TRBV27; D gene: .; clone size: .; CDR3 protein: CASSQMDKARELFF; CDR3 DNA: TGTGCCAGCAGTCAAATGGACAAGGCCCGGGAGCTGTTTTTT
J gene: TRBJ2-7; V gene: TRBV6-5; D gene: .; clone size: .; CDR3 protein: CAITGRDYEQYF; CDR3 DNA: TGTGCCATCACAGGACGGGACTACGAGCAGTACTTC
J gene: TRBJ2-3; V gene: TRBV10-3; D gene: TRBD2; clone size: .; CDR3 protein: CAISDLRGGDTQYF; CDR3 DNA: TGTGCCATCAGTGATTTGCGGGGGGGAGATACGCAGTATTTT
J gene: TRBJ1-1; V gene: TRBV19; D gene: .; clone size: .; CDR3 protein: CASSIHTGGLDTEAFF; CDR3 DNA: TGTGCCAGTAGTATACACACGGGGGGGTTGGACACTGAAGCTTTCTTT
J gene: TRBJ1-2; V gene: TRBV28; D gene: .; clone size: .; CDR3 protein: CASSSGHYGYTF; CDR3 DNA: TGTGCCAGCAGTTCAGGTCACTATGGCTACACCTTC
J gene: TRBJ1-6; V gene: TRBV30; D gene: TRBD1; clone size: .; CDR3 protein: CACKPRGQGPPLHF; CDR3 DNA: TGTGCCTGCAAACCACGGGGACAGGGCCCACCCCTCCACTTT
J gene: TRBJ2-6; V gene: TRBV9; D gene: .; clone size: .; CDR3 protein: CASSVVPQGAGANVLTF; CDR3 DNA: TGTGCCAGCAGCGTAGTTCCCCAGGGTGCTGGGGCCAACGTCCTGACTTTC
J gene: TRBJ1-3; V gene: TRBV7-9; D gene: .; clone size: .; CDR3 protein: CASSSAPGDSGNTIYF; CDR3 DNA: TGTGCCAGCAGCTCGGCCCCAGGGGACTCTGGAAACACCATATATTTT
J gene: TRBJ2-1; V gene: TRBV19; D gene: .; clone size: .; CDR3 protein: CASSIGGLSSYNEQFF; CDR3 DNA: TGTGCCAGTAGTATAGGGGGCCTGAGCTCCTACAATGAGCAGTTCTTC
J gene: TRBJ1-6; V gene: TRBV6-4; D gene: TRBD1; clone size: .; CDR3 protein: CASRRDRELNSPLHF; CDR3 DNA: TGTGCCAGCAGGAGGGACAGGGAGCTGAATTCACCCCTCCACTTT
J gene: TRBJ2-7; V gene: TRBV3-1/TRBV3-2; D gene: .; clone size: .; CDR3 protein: CASSEPGHSSYEQYF; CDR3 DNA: TGTGCCAGCAGCGAACCGGGACACAGCTCCTACGAGCAGTACTTC
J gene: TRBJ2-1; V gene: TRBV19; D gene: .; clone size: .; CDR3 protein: CASRVSDLIALYEQFF; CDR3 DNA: TGTGCCAGTAGGGTTTCCGATTTGATAGCGCTTTATGAGCAGTTCTTC
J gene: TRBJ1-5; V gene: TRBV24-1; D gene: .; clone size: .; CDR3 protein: CATSDTQGGTQPQHF; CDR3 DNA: TGTGCCACCAGTGATACTCAAGGGGGAACTCAGCCCCAGCATTTT
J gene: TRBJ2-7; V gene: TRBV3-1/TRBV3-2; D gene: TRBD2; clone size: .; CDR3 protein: CASSTRTSGGLPLYF; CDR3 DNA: TGTGCCAGCAGCACACGGACTAGCGGGGGCCTCCCCCTCTACTTC
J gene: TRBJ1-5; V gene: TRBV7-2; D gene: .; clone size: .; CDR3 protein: CASRILTGLVNQPQHF; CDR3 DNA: TGTGCCAGCAGGATCCTCACAGGGTTGGTTAATCAGCCCCAGCATTTT
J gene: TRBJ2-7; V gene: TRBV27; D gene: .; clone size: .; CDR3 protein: CASRPSGGVYEQYF; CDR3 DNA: TGTGCCAGCAGACCGTCCGGGGGAGTCTACGAGCAGTACTTC
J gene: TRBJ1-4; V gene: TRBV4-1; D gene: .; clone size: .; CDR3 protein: CASSPGRGEKLFF; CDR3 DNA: TGCGCCAGCAGCCCGGGCAGAGGGGAAAAACTGTTTTTT
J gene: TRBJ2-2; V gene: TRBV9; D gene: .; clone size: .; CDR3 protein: CASSEQGSGELFF; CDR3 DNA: TGTGCCAGCAGCGAACAGGGTTCAGGGGAGCTGTTTTTT
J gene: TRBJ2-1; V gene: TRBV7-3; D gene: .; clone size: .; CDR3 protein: CASSLIAGAVNEQFF; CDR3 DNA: TGTGCCAGCAGCTTAATCGCGGGGGCCGTCAATGAGCAGTTCTTC
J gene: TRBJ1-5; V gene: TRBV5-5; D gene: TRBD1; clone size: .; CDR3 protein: CASSLGQGSSVSQPQHF; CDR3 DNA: TGTGCCAGCAGCTTAGGACAGGGTTCGTCCGTCAGTCAGCCCCAGCATTTT
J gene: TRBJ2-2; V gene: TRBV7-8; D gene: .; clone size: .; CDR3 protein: CASSLVTRDTGELFF; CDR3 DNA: TGTGCCAGCAGCTTAGTCACACGCGACACCGGGGAGCTGTTTTTT